This TCR beta chain was observed in a study of blood T cell repertoires in COVID-19 (dated by TCRdb to about 2020). Notes on the research overall: Samples covering the acute and convalescent phases of COVID-19 were provided by collaborators in the United States, Italy and Spain. The material from the prospective study consisted of cDNA or gDNA derived from T cells, B-cell-depleted T cells, or PBMCs. Deeply sampled blood TCRbeta repertoires from subjects exposed to, actively infected with, or recovered from COVID-19 were included in the dataset. A freely available public database, intended as a resource for researchers studying the immune response to SARS-CoV-2, is where the repertoires were released. The samples were drawn from two sources: the first 160 participants of the ongoing ImmuneRACE study, and some 1,300 subjects contributed by 6 global collaborators. A de-identified subject ID, COVID-19 status, age in years and sex were almost always included in the sample metadata. Where available, HLA class I and class II types were obtained from metadata supplied by the sample provider rather than from assay-based typing. General findings and caveats noted by the study authors: The quantity of clinical and demographic metadata differed by source and by participant and was supplied without curation.

Details on this clone: Its antigen is currently not known. Base quality data are lacking; no much larger clone is found one base away.

CDR3 length: 15 amino acids, cysteine to phenylalanine. The kept DNA is CDR3 alone, 45 bases in frame from the first base. As encoded in the germline V gene (reference sequence), CDR1 is MNHEY while CDR2 is SMNVEV. The V end loses 10 bases and the J end loses 5 bases, and a stretch of 20 bases separates them. The immunoSEQ Assay, a bias-controlled multiplex PCR, was used to amplify TCRbeta CDR3 regions from genomic DNA. The authors processed their data as follows. The number of nucleated cells in each sample was estimated by amplification of reference gene primers within the assay. To quantify the absolute abundance of each unique TCRbeta CDR3 rearrangement, sequence reads were collapsed and filtered. For each sample, productive Simpson clonality was calculated as the square root of Simpson's diversity index across productive rearrangements. What TCRdb holds here is the immuneACCESS table cut down to in-frame rearrangements. Part of the clones is not present; checked against another copy, under half of the missing clones reflect an unresolved V gene, and the others are unexplained. Clone size and the V and J calls come from that table; the DNA yielded D and trimming. This sample gives 260,000 or so clones in total; approximately 85% of them show up just once. The leading ten clones occupy more than 0.55% of the sample.

Collaborating institutions collected whole blood in K2EDTA tubes following their own protocols. For TCRbeta analysis, collaborator samples were shipped as frozen whole blood, as isolated PBMCs, or as DNA extracted from either sample type. The TCR was taken from a human donor in a cohort sampled during active COVID-19. Rearrangement joined TRBV27 to TRBJ1-4, with a tentative D gene TRBD1 over 5 matching bases. The source material was peripheral blood. The nucleotide sequence is given as TGTGCCACACGCCCCCAGTGGGGGGTGAATGAAAAACTGTTTTTT. Translated, this is CATRPQWGVNEKLFF.